Reported below is one TCR beta chain. Its cognate antigen is unknown. 60 Vbeta and 13 Jbeta primers were used in PCR. TCRdb's table, derived via immunoSEQ multiplex PCR, lists solely in-frame clones and lacks some. The sample yields roughly 180,000 clones, approximately 77% seen once. This CDR3 region has 12 residues. This sample is drawn from a study of cytomegalovirus exposure and HLA in healthy donors. Study context: An early release of data contained about 85 million unique TCRs, which came from HLA-typed donors.

Study-level findings and limits: Analysis was performed later, and it showed HLA-associated TCR beta chains to be more clonally expanded than equally common others. Despite most TCR sequences being rare, some public TCRs occurred in many donors. HLA alleles were associated with 15,000 to 20,000 TCR beta sequences in a later analysis at 0.05 false discovery rate.

The receptor was derived from a male donor in good health and CMV-seronegative. This sequence joins TRBV1 and TRBJ2-7; the table gives TRBD1 as D, unverified against the DNA. TRBV1 is reported as a pseudogene. Input material: PBMCs. CDR3 protein: CTSSQGHYEQYF. CDR3 nucleotides: TGCACCAGCAGCCAAGGACACTACGAGCAGTACTTC.